A selection of T cell receptor beta chains follows, all from one sample in a study of T cells in Graves' hyperthyroidism and ophthalmopathy. TCRdb analysed the multiplex PCR reads with MiXCR anew, one entry per CDR3 protein. The sample records a few hundred thousand distinct CDR3 sequences, roughly 46% being singletons. The material sequenced was peripheral blood or thyroid tissue (not recorded which). These receptors all stem from a woman younger than 30 with Graves' hyperthyroidism. The CDR3 runs from the conserved cysteine through the conserved F or W. A D gene is named only where the DNA matches it firmly. Size is stated for part of the rows, as once, few or many counts, or as a class when the clone is expanded.

>TRBJ2-5|TRBV7-2|.|.|15
CASSLVWGRHESQYF
TGTGCCAGCAGCTTAGTTTGGGGGCGTCATGAGAGCCAGTACTTC
>TRBJ1-1|TRBV6-1|.|.|15
CASSYSTLAEQGASF
TGTGCCAGCAGTTACTCGACTTTGGCAGAGCAGGGAGCTTCCTTT
>TRBJ1-2|TRBV7-2|TRBD1|.|16
CASSFGQGENYYGYTF
TGTGCCAGCAGCTTTGGACAGGGAGAAAACTACTATGGCTACACCTTC
>TRBJ1-1|TRBV19|.|many|15
CASRLRRTGNTEAFF
TGTGCCAGTAGACTAAGGCGAACAGGGAACACTGAAGCTTTCTTT
>TRBJ2-5|TRBV9|.|.|11
CASSVVGTQYF
TGTGCCAGCAGCGTAGTTGGGACTCAGTACTTC
>TRBJ1-2|TRBV4-3|TRBD1|many|15
CASSPSRQGRYGYTF
TGCGCCAGCAGCCCGTCCAGACAGGGTCGTTATGGCTACACCTTC
>TRBJ1-4|TRBV13|TRBD1|.|20
CASSRGQGIPTTATNEKLFF
TGTGCCAGCAGCCGTGGACAGGGGATTCCCACAACCGCAACTAATGAAAAACTGTTTTTT
>TRBJ2-7|TRBV3-2|.|few|18
CASSQDLRGKPRSCEQYF
TGTGCCAGCAGCCAAGATCTTCGAGGGAAACCTAGGTCGTGCGAGCAGTACTTC
>TRBJ2-6|TRBV9|.|.|14
CASSVRAGANVLTF
TGTGCCAGCAGCGTCCGAGCCGGGGCCAACGTCCTGACTTTC
>TRBJ1-6|TRBV9|.|many|14
CASSVQGWNSPLHF
TGTGCCAGCAGCGTACAGGGGTGGAATTCACCCCTCCACTTT
>TRBJ1-2|TRBV4-1|.|many|14
CASSQGARHYGYTF
TGCGCCAGCAGCCAAGGGGCCAGACACTATGGCTACACCTTC
>TRBJ2-7|TRBV2|TRBD1|many|16
CASEVGTGTGEAEQYF
TGTGCCAGCGAGGTGGGGACCGGGACAGGGGAAGCCGAGCAGTACTTC
>TRBJ2-7|TRBV2|.|many|13
CASSESLSTEQYF
TGTGCCAGCAGTGAAAGCTTATCTACCGAGCAGTACTTC
>TRBJ2-4|TRBV29-1|.|.|15
CSVEGGGIAKNIQYF
TGCAGCGTTGAAGGAGGGGGGATAGCCAAAAACATTCAGTACTTC
>TRBJ2-6|TRBV10-3|.|many|15
CAISASISGANVLTF
TGTGCCATCAGTGCATCGATCTCTGGGGCCAACGTCCTGACTTTC
>TRBJ2-7|TRBV4-2|.|few|19
CASSHPRGHLLLPLYEQYF
TGTGCCAGCAGCCACCCCAGGGGCCACCTCCTCCTCCCCCTCTACGAGCAGTACTTC
>TRBJ1-1|TRBV5-1|.|once|13
CASSLGPETEAFF
TGCGCCAGCAGCTTGGGCCCAGAAACTGAAGCTTTCTTT
>TRBJ1-5|TRBV6-2/TRBV6-3|.|.|14
CASRPIFAVETQHF
TGTGCCAGCAGGCCCATATTTGCGGTAGAGACCCAGCATTTT
>TRBJ1-1|TRBV10-3|TRBD1|.|16
CAISEQGQGPNTEAFF
TGTGCCATCAGTGAACAGGGACAGGGACCGAACACTGAAGCTTTCTTT
>TRBJ1-2|TRBV7-9|TRBD1|many|13
CASSADRGGGYTF
TGTGCCAGCAGCGCGGACAGGGGGGGGGGCTACACCTTC
>TRBJ2-5|TRBV7-2|TRBD1|.|13
CASGLQGNQPQYF
TGTGCCAGCGGATTACAGGGGAATCAGCCCCAGTACTTC
>TRBJ1-2|TRBV7-2|.|few|18
CASSLVPAVEIMDYGYTF
TGTGCCAGCAGCTTAGTCCCCGCGGTCGAGATTATGGACTATGGCTACACCTTC
>TRBJ1-1|TRBV7-2|.|many|15
CASSLLGRLDTEAFF
TGTGCCAGCAGCTTGCTCGGGCGGTTGGACACTGAAGCTTTCTTT
>TRBJ1-1|TRBV6-1|TRBD1|many|15
CASRPTGVRDTEAFF
TGTGCCAGCAGGCCGACAGGGGTGAGGGACACTGAAGCTTTCTTT
>TRBJ2-4|TRBV2|.|.|15
CATSTGLETSYIQYF
TGTGCCACCAGTACCGGGTTGGAGACTAGTTACATTCAGTACTTC
>TRBJ2-5|TRBV4-2|TRBD2|once|15
CASSNGAGEVETQYF
TGTGCCAGCAGCAACGGAGCGGGAGAGGTGGAGACCCAGTACTTC
>TRBJ2-7|TRBV10-2|.|.|12
CASRDSPYEQYF
TGCGCCAGCCGAGACAGCCCCTACGAGCAGTACTTC
>TRBJ1-5|TRBV6-1|TRBD1|.|12
CASGSGGQPQHF
TGTGCCAGCGGATCAGGGGGGCAGCCCCAGCATTTT
>TRBJ2-2|TRBV7-2|.|.|16
CASSLVDSVNTGELFF
TGTGCCAGCAGCTTAGTGGATAGCGTCAACACCGGGGAGCTGTTTTTT
>TRBJ1-1|TRBV6-5|.|once|13
CASSYRVANEAFF
TGTGCCAGCAGTTACAGGGTGGCTAATGAAGCTTTCTTT
>TRBJ2-7|TRBV7-9|TRBD2|many|13
CASSYSGSYEQYF
TGTGCCAGCAGCTATAGCGGGAGCTACGAGCAGTACTTC
>TRBJ2-1|TRBV7-2|TRBD2|.|15
CASSLLSGSYNEQFF
TGTGCCAGCAGCTTGCTTAGCGGGAGTTACAATGAGCAGTTCTTC
>TRBJ2-5|TRBV7-6|TRBD2|few|11
CASSSTSGKYF
TGTGCCAGCAGCTCGACTAGCGGGAAGTACTTC
>TRBJ2-6|TRBV29-1|TRBD1|.|14
CSVVPGQGANVLTF
TGCAGCGTTGTCCCGGGACAGGGGGCCAACGTCCTGACTTTC
>TRBJ1-1|TRBV4-3|.|many|15
CASSQEMLGNTEAFF
TGCGCCAGCAGCCAAGAAATGCTGGGGAACACTGAAGCTTTCTTT
>TRBJ2-6|TRBV7-8|TRBD2|.|16
CASSSSRTSGSYVLTF
TGTGCCAGCAGTTCCTCCCGGACTAGCGGGTCCTACGTCCTGACTTTC
>TRBJ1-4|TRBV20-1|.|many|14
CSAHEPSTNEKLFF
TGCAGTGCTCATGAGCCCTCAACTAATGAAAAACTGTTTTTT
>TRBJ2-7|TRBV24-1|.|.|13
CATSDNRSYEQYF
TGTGCCACCAGTGACAACCGCTCCTACGAGCAGTACTTC
>TRBJ1-3|TRBV9|.|many|15
CASSPTTGAGNTIYF
TGTGCCAGCAGCCCCACGACAGGCGCTGGAAACACCATATATTTT
>TRBJ1-1|TRBV2|TRBD1|many|14
CASSHDRGGTEAFF
TGTGCCAGCAGTCATGACAGGGGAGGGACTGAAGCTTTCTTT
>TRBJ2-7|TRBV24-1|TRBD2|.|13
CARPGLAAYEQYF
TGTGCCCGTCCGGGACTAGCGGCCTACGAGCAGTACTTC
>TRBJ2-7|TRBV25-1|TRBD2|many|15
CASSEPSGNSYEQYF
TGTGCCAGCAGTGAACCGAGCGGGAATAGCTACGAGCAGTACTTC
>TRBJ1-1|TRBV7-2|.|many|15
CASRVGEELNTEAFF
TGTGCCAGCAGAGTGGGTGAAGAGTTGAACACTGAAGCTTTCTTT
>TRBJ1-4|TRBV7-2|TRBD1|.|15
CASSGTGTLGEKLFF
TGTGCCAGCAGCGGGACAGGGACATTAGGTGAAAAACTGTTTTTT
>TRBJ1-5|TRBV28|.|many|11
CATQPVGAQHF
TGTGCCACCCAGCCCGTGGGAGCCCAGCATTTT
>TRBJ2-5|TRBV7-9|TRBD2|many|15
CASSLIAGVLETQYF
TGTGCCAGCAGCTTAATAGCGGGAGTTTTGGAGACCCAGTACTTC
>TRBJ1-1|TRBV12-3/TRBV12-4|TRBD1|.|15
CASSLTTGGGTEAFF
TGTGCCAGCAGTTTGACTACAGGGGGAGGGACTGAAGCTTTCTTT
>TRBJ1-2|TRBV7-9|.|many|12
CASSLALYGYTF
TGTGCCAGCAGCTTAGCCCTCTATGGCTACACCTTC
>TRBJ2-5|TRBV24-1|.|.|14
CATSDEWGSGTQYF
TGTGCCACCAGTGATGAGTGGGGCAGTGGGACCCAGTACTTC
>TRBJ2-7|TRBV7-8|.|medium-sized|12
CASSITFYEQYF
TGTGCCAGCAGCATAACCTTCTACGAGCAGTACTTC